This record looks at one T cell receptor (beta chain) sequence and its context. This clonotype has just a few counts. The antigen it binds to is not known. Base qualities are missing; no much larger clone stands one base away. Any patient with an uncontrolled infection, another autoimmune disease, pregnancy or lactation was excluded. Diagnoses were established on the basis of clinical symptoms, serum thyroxine and TRAb, thyroid ultrasound, and orbital computed tomography. Total RNA was extracted with Trizol reagent, and quality was checked on an Agilent 2100 Bioanalyzer. This sample is drawn from a study of T cells in Graves' hyperthyroidism and ophthalmopathy (dated by TCRdb to the late 2010s). Regarding the research as a whole: To identify distinguishing TCR V-J signatures, a discovery cohort of about 100 patients was used, comprising fewer than 45 with Graves' ophthalmopathy and under 60 with stable Graves' hyperthyroidism. Whether ophthalmopathy could be predicted prospectively was tested in an independent validation cohort made up of about 20 hyperthyroidism patients plus 17 patients who later progressed to ophthalmopathy. For training and testing, the 100 or so patients in the discovery cohort were randomly divided in a 7:3 ratio. The study also compared thyroid tissue and blood T-cell repertoires from several Graves' hyperthyroidism patients. Following sampling, methimazole starting at 30 mg daily was given to hyperthyroidism patients, and high-dose intravenous methylprednisolone was given to ophthalmopathy patients. The paper reports TCR Vbeta CDR3 sequencing of approximately 140 peripheral blood samples: 40 to 45 ophthalmopathy, under 80 hyperthyroidism and around 17 progressor patients.

Amplification of TCR beta CDR3 regions was carried out from RNA transcripts. The TCR CDR3 was subjected to a first round of RT-PCR using the HTBI primer set and the Qiagen OneStep RT-PCR kit. The libraries were constructed in a second round of multiplex PCR and then size-selected and purified. The libraries were sequenced on an Illumina HiSeq2000 using paired-end 100 bp reads. From the authors' description of their analysis: SOAPnuke was used to process the raw data, removing reads that contained adapters or uncalled bases, had a mean Phred below 15, or lacked an exact match to the constant primer or identifier. COPE v1.2.5 was used to merge high-quality paired reads, and clonotypes were defined as unique nucleotide sequences. MiTCR v1.1 was used to align the clonotypes against IMGT TRBV, TRBD and TRBJ reference segments. The analysis included only V-J combinations with a frequency above 0.0001, which together covered approximately 99% of the repertoires. A TCS score was defined as the ratio between F50 (clonal expansion) and ExV (chaos), using BLOSUM62-based TCRdist between CDR3 peptides within each V-J. Welch's t-statistics and random forest reduced around 520 V-J features to roughly 13, which were used in a naive Bayes classifier (R e1071). The similarity between thyroid and blood repertoires was quantified using the Morisita-Horn index. Clones were called with MiXCR by TCRdb after fastp trimmed the public reads at Q25, and only in-frame beta chains were retained. Rows are unified per CDR3 protein, each entry keeping the most common DNA and genes. TCRdb's processing, not the authors' own work, is the source of the V and J calls. This sample has 600,000 to 700,000 distinct CDR3 sequences in its table, and over 40% of those were observed once. The top ten hold about 7% of the sample.

The investigation overall reported the following: In validation, progression to ophthalmopathy was predicted by the model with roughly 71% sensitivity and 72.22% specificity, a median of 6.5 months before onset. No statistical method was used to set the sample size in advance, and investigators knew the group allocation. In cross-validation, a model built on a 13 V-J signature told ophthalmopathy apart from stable hyperthyroidism with approximately 91% sensitivity and around 83% specificity, and in testing the same model reached 80%/75%. Most expanded thyroid clonotypes (frequency above 0.001) were also detected in blood, suggesting blood repertoires may reflect thyroid immune responses.

The germline V gene supplies CDR1 MNHNS and CDR2 SASEGT. The CDR3 numbers 13 residues from cysteine through phenylalanine. The read is trimmed to its CDR3 DNA, 39 bases read in frame from base 1. V and J lose 1 base and 8 bases, and a span of 11 bases separates them. The specimen sequenced was peripheral blood or thyroid tissue (not recorded which). The chain links TRBV6-1 with TRBJ1-2; there is no confident call for the D gene. The TCR originated in an adult man with Graves' disease, either hyperthyroidism or ophthalmopathy (not recorded which). The sequenced DNA: TGTGCCAGCAGTGAAGGGAGGGCTCGCGGCTACACCTTC. Translated, it gives CASSEGRARGYTF.